The source of this TCR beta chain is a study of blood T cells in healthy people across ages. On the study more broadly: Per two T cells, template switching captured roughly one barcoded beta molecule.

This CDR3 is 12 amino acids long. Per the germline V gene, CDR1 is DFQATT and CDR2 is SNEGSKA (reference sequence). Notes on this clonotype: With a much larger clone just one base away, this may be a read error.

Using a J-beta primer mix together with a sample-barcoded 5' primer, a second PCR was run for roughly 7 to 11 cycles. A template-switch adaptor containing 12 random nucleotides labeled each cDNA molecule. TCRdb called the 5' RACE reads again in MiXCR, with one record for every CDR3 protein. Of about 840,000 distinct CDR3 sequences listed, 25% to 35% are singletons. This sample also appeared in a second study, on T cells of mothers and their children. That study reports: In cDNA synthesis, all of the extracted RNA was used at 1.5 ug per 15 ul.

The chain employs TRBV20-1 and TRBJ2-7; TRBD1 or TRBD2 may be the D gene (5 bases each). The sample consisted of blood. The TCR was taken from a woman aged 40 to 49 in good health. CDR3 nucleotide sequence: TGCAGGGCTAGAGATGAGGGGTACGAGCAGTACTTC. This translates into CRARDEGYEQYF.